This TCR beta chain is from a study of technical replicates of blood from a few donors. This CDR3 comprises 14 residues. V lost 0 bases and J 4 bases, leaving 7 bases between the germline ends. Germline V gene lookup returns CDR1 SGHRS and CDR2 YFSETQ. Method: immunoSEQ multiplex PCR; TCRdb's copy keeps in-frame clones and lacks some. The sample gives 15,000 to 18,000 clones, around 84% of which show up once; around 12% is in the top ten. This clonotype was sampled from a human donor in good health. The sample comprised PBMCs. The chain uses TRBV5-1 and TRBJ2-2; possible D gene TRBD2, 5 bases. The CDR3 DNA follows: TGCGCCAGCAGCTTGGGGGCGGGCACCGGGGAGCTGTTTTTT. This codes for CASSLGAGTGELFF.